The T cell receptor (beta chain) described here comes from a study of monozygotic twins with inflammatory bowel disease. TCRdb re-called the 5' RACE reads; every CDR3 protein appears as one record, without DNA. The sample's table shows some 450,000 distinct CDR3 sequences. This CDR3 region has 13 residues. Germline loops: CDR1 DFQATT, CDR2 SNEGSKA (reference sequence). Sequencing used blood. The J gene is TRBJ2-5, the V gene TRBV20-1; with no DNA, the TCRdb D assignment of TRBD1 cannot be verified. The TCR originated in a human donor with ulcerative colitis or Crohn's disease, or a healthy co-twin of an affected twin (not recorded which). The CDR3 reads CSARADRAETQYF.